This TCR beta chain was sequenced during a study of T cell changes during pregnancy in multiple sclerosis. V dropped 5 bases and J dropped 4; count of bases not matched to a gene: 5. The germline CDR1 and CDR2 sequences are SGHTA and FQGNSA. This CDR3 comprises 14 residues. Profiled with immunoSEQ multiplex PCR; TCRdb holds only in-frame clones, not every one. The data show about 50,000 clones, 80% to 95% seen once. This clonotype originated in a female donor in good health, enrolled as a control in a pregnancy study. The J gene is TRBJ1-3, the V gene TRBV7-2, with 7 bases fitting TRBD1. Specimen: CD4+ T cells from peripheral blood mononuclear cells, collected after pregnancy. DNA of the CDR3: TGTGCCAGCAGCCGCTACAGGGGCGGAAACACCATATATTTT. Encoded protein: CASSRYRGGNTIYF.